A selection of T cell receptor beta chains follows, all from one sample in a study of cytomegalovirus exposure and HLA in healthy donors. Produced via immunoSEQ multiplex PCR; TCRdb's table is partial and in-frame only. The table records around 230,000 clones, around four fifths of them present only once. The sample consisted of PBMCs. The receptors were gathered from a boy aged 10-17 years in good health and CMV-seronegative. Both conserved end residues are part of each CDR3. A D gene is named only where the DNA matches it firmly. Clone size is given for some rows only: seen once, a few or many times, or a class if the clone is expanded.

abundance: few; len: 14; j_gene: TRBJ2-1; v_gene: TRBV30; d_gene: TRBD2; CDR3nt: TGTGCCTGGAGTTATAGCGGGGGGCCCAATGAGCAGTTCTTC; CDR3aa: CAWSYSGGPNEQFF
abundance: .; len: 12; j_gene: TRBJ1-2; v_gene: TRBV5-1; d_gene: TRBD1; CDR3nt: TGCGCCAGCAGCACGGGACAGGATGGCTACACCTTC; CDR3aa: CASSTGQDGYTF
abundance: .; len: 16; j_gene: TRBJ1-1; v_gene: TRBV29-1; d_gene: .; CDR3nt: TGCAGCGTCGTGAAGTCTGGGGCCTCGGGGGGGGCTGAAGCTTTCTTT; CDR3aa: CSVVKSGASGGAEAFF
abundance: .; len: 15; j_gene: TRBJ1-6; v_gene: TRBV9; d_gene: .; CDR3nt: TGTGCCAGCAGCGTAGCCGGGGGACCTAATTCACCCCTCCACTTT; CDR3aa: CASSVAGGPNSPLHF
abundance: few; len: 14; j_gene: TRBJ1-1; v_gene: TRBV6-6; d_gene: .; CDR3nt: TGTGCCAGCAGTTACCCCGGCGGGAACACTGAAGCTTTCTTT; CDR3aa: CASSYPGGNTEAFF
abundance: .; len: 15; j_gene: TRBJ2-7; v_gene: TRBV6-5; d_gene: TRBD2; CDR3nt: TGTGCCAGCAGCCCCTCCGGGACTAGCTTATACGAGCAGTACTTC; CDR3aa: CASSPSGTSLYEQYF
abundance: .; len: 18; j_gene: TRBJ2-1; v_gene: TRBV5-1; d_gene: TRBD1; CDR3nt: TGCGCCAGCATGACAGGGGACCCCCTAACCAGCTCCTACAATGAGCAGTTCTTC; CDR3aa: CASMTGDPLTSSYNEQFF
abundance: .; len: 12; j_gene: TRBJ2-5; v_gene: TRBV7-9; d_gene: .; CDR3nt: TGTGCCAGCAGCTCAAGCCGAGAGACCCAGTACTTC; CDR3aa: CASSSSRETQYF
abundance: once; len: 18; j_gene: TRBJ2-2; v_gene: TRBV5-1; d_gene: .; CDR3nt: TGCGCCAGCAGCTTGACCTCCCAGGATAGCGAGAACACCGGGGAGCTGTTTTTT; CDR3aa: CASSLTSQDSENTGELFF
abundance: .; len: 14; j_gene: TRBJ1-5; v_gene: TRBV6-7; d_gene: .; CDR3nt: TGTGCCAGCAGTTATAGGAGGGGCAATCAGCCCCAGCATTTT; CDR3aa: CASSYRRGNQPQHF
abundance: .; len: 15; j_gene: TRBJ2-1; v_gene: TRBV11-2; d_gene: .; CDR3nt: TGTGCCAGCAGCTTAGACGGGACTGGGAGCCATGAGCAGTTCTTC; CDR3aa: CASSLDGTGSHEQFF
abundance: .; len: 14; j_gene: TRBJ1-1; v_gene: TRBV7-2; d_gene: TRBD1; CDR3nt: TGTGCCAGCAGCTCTGACAGGGGGTCGGTAGAAGCTTTCTTT; CDR3aa: CASSSDRGSVEAFF
abundance: .; len: 13; j_gene: TRBJ2-7; v_gene: TRBV7-6; d_gene: .; CDR3nt: TGTGCCAGCAGCTTAGCAGGGGGTAGCGAGCAGTACTTC; CDR3aa: CASSLAGGSEQYF
abundance: few; len: 16; j_gene: TRBJ2-7; v_gene: TRBV4-1; d_gene: TRBD1; CDR3nt: TGCGCCAGCAGCCAAGATCCGGGACAGGGGGTCTACGAGCAGTACTTC; CDR3aa: CASSQDPGQGVYEQYF
abundance: once; len: 13; j_gene: TRBJ1-1; v_gene: TRBV27; d_gene: .; CDR3nt: TGTGCCAGCAGTTCTGGTTCGGTCACTGAAGCTTTCTTT; CDR3aa: CASSSGSVTEAFF
abundance: .; len: 13; j_gene: TRBJ2-5; v_gene: TRBV21-1; d_gene: .; CDR3nt: TGTGCCAGCAGCAAAGCGCTTTACAAGACCCAGTACTTC; CDR3aa: CASSKALYKTQYF
abundance: .; len: 15; j_gene: TRBJ2-3; v_gene: TRBV6-5; d_gene: TRBD1; CDR3nt: TGTGCCAGCAGACCCGGGACAGGGGGCGTGAATACGCAGTATTTT; CDR3aa: CASRPGTGGVNTQYF
abundance: .; len: 15; j_gene: TRBJ2-1; v_gene: TRBV23-1; d_gene: TRBD1; CDR3nt: TGCGCCACCTCCCGGGACAGGGATCACTACAATGAGCAGTTCTTC; CDR3aa: CATSRDRDHYNEQFF
abundance: few; len: 14; j_gene: TRBJ2-7; v_gene: TRBV7-7; d_gene: .; CDR3nt: TGTGCCAGCAGCTCCGGGACTGGAGAATACGAGCAGTACTTC; CDR3aa: CASSSGTGEYEQYF
abundance: .; len: 15; j_gene: TRBJ1-5; v_gene: TRBV6-1; d_gene: .; CDR3nt: TGTGCCAGCAGTGAAGATTCCCAGGGCAATCAGCCCCAGCATTTT; CDR3aa: CASSEDSQGNQPQHF
abundance: .; len: 15; j_gene: TRBJ1-1; v_gene: TRBV5-1; d_gene: .; CDR3nt: TGCGCCAGCAGCTTAGAAGGCGGAAAGAACACTGAAGCTTTCTTT; CDR3aa: CASSLEGGKNTEAFF
abundance: .; len: 15; j_gene: TRBJ1-1; v_gene: TRBV10-3; d_gene: .; CDR3nt: TGTGCCATCAGTGAATTACAGGGAAGTAACACTGAAGCTTTCTTT; CDR3aa: CAISELQGSNTEAFF
abundance: few; len: 16; j_gene: TRBJ1-3; v_gene: TRBV5-5; d_gene: .; CDR3nt: TGTGCCAGCAGCTCCCGGAGGGGTAGCTCTGGAAACACCATATATTTT; CDR3aa: CASSSRRGSSGNTIYF
abundance: .; len: 14; j_gene: TRBJ1-3; v_gene: TRBV11-2; d_gene: .; CDR3nt: TGTGCCAGCTCAAAGATCTCTAACGGGGACACCATATATTTT; CDR3aa: CASSKISNGDTIYF
abundance: .; len: 16; j_gene: TRBJ1-6; v_gene: TRBV7-2; d_gene: .; CDR3nt: TGTGCCAGCAGGGACCAGGGGAGCTCCTATAATTCACCCCTCCACTTT; CDR3aa: CASRDQGSSYNSPLHF
abundance: .; len: 16; j_gene: TRBJ2-7; v_gene: TRBV5-1; d_gene: TRBD2; CDR3nt: TGCGCCAGCAGCCTTCCGGGACTAGCGGTCCCCTACGAGCAGTACTTC; CDR3aa: CASSLPGLAVPYEQYF
abundance: once; len: 14; j_gene: TRBJ2-7; v_gene: TRBV14; d_gene: .; CDR3nt: TGTGCCAGCAGCCAAGAGAGTCTCCCCTACGAGCAGTACTTC; CDR3aa: CASSQESLPYEQYF
abundance: .; len: 16; j_gene: TRBJ2-2; v_gene: TRBV4-1; d_gene: .; CDR3nt: TGCGCCAGCAGCCAACGAACAGACAGCTACACCGGGGAGCTGTTTTTT; CDR3aa: CASSQRTDSYTGELFF
abundance: few; len: 12; j_gene: TRBJ2-1; v_gene: TRBV4-1; d_gene: .; CDR3nt: TGCGCCAGCAGCCAAGAAGGGGTTGAGCAGTTCTTC; CDR3aa: CASSQEGVEQFF
abundance: .; len: 13; j_gene: TRBJ2-7; v_gene: TRBV7-6; d_gene: .; CDR3nt: TGTGCCAGCAGCGTTCAAGCACCCTACGAGCAGTACTTC; CDR3aa: CASSVQAPYEQYF
abundance: .; len: 14; j_gene: TRBJ2-3; v_gene: TRBV5-4; d_gene: .; CDR3nt: TGTGCCAGCAGCTTCTTGACGGGGGCAGATACGCAGTATTTT; CDR3aa: CASSFLTGADTQYF
abundance: .; len: 13; j_gene: TRBJ1-1; v_gene: TRBV6-1; d_gene: TRBD1; CDR3nt: TGTGCCAGCAGAGAGGACAGGGCCACTGAAGCTTTCTTT; CDR3aa: CASREDRATEAFF
abundance: .; len: 15; j_gene: TRBJ2-5; v_gene: TRBV25-1; d_gene: .; CDR3nt: TGTGCCAGCAGTGAACCACAAGGGGCCCAAGAGACCCAGTACTTC; CDR3aa: CASSEPQGAQETQYF
abundance: .; len: 16; j_gene: TRBJ2-1; v_gene: TRBV6-6; d_gene: .; CDR3nt: TGTGCCAGCAGCCGACAAGTTGGGGGCCGTGAACTTGAGCAGTTCTTC; CDR3aa: CASSRQVGGRELEQFF
abundance: few; len: 14; j_gene: TRBJ1-1; v_gene: TRBV6-5; d_gene: TRBD1; CDR3nt: TGTGCCAGCAGTTGGACAGGGGGCCCCACTGAAGCTTTCTTT; CDR3aa: CASSWTGGPTEAFF
abundance: .; len: 15; j_gene: TRBJ2-5; v_gene: TRBV5-4; d_gene: TRBD2; CDR3nt: TGTGCCAGCAGCTCCGATGGCGGGAGAGGAGAGACCCAGTACTTC; CDR3aa: CASSSDGGRGETQYF
abundance: few; len: 13; j_gene: TRBJ1-1; v_gene: TRBV6-1; d_gene: .; CDR3nt: TGTGCCAGCAGTAAACAGGGGAACACTGAAGCTTTCTTT; CDR3aa: CASSKQGNTEAFF
abundance: .; len: 14; j_gene: TRBJ1-5; v_gene: TRBV6-1; d_gene: .; CDR3nt: TGTGCCAGCAGTGCCGGGAGGGACCTTGGGCCCCAGCATTTT; CDR3aa: CASSAGRDLGPQHF
abundance: .; len: 15; j_gene: TRBJ2-7; v_gene: TRBV10-3; d_gene: TRBD1; CDR3nt: TGTGCCATCAGTGGTTCGACAGGGGGAAGGTACGAGCAGTACTTC; CDR3aa: CAISGSTGGRYEQYF
abundance: .; len: 14; j_gene: TRBJ1-5; v_gene: TRBV15; d_gene: .; CDR3nt: TGTGCCACCAGCCCGGACAGAATCAATCAGCCCCAGCATTTT; CDR3aa: CATSPDRINQPQHF
abundance: few; len: 12; j_gene: TRBJ2-2; v_gene: TRBV28; d_gene: .; CDR3nt: TGTGCCAGCAGTTTTCAGGGCGGGGAGCTGTTTTTT; CDR3aa: CASSFQGGELFF
abundance: .; len: 15; j_gene: TRBJ1-6; v_gene: TRBV9; d_gene: .; CDR3nt: TGTGCCAGCAGCGTTCGAGACTCCTATAATTCACCCCTCCACTTT; CDR3aa: CASSVRDSYNSPLHF
abundance: few; len: 13; j_gene: TRBJ1-2; v_gene: TRBV5-4; d_gene: TRBD1; CDR3nt: TGTGCCAGATCCTACAGGGGTGGCTATGGCTACACCTTC; CDR3aa: CARSYRGGYGYTF
abundance: .; len: 14; j_gene: TRBJ2-7; v_gene: TRBV7-6; d_gene: .; CDR3nt: TGTGCCAGCAGCTTCGCACGCGACACCTACGAGCAGTACTTC; CDR3aa: CASSFARDTYEQYF
abundance: .; len: 16; j_gene: TRBJ1-6; v_gene: TRBV27; d_gene: .; CDR3nt: TGTGCCAGCAGTTTATTTAGGCCCCGAGGTGATTCACCCCTCCACTTT; CDR3aa: CASSLFRPRGDSPLHF
abundance: .; len: 15; j_gene: TRBJ1-1; v_gene: TRBV19; d_gene: TRBD1; CDR3nt: TGTGCCAGTAGTATCGGGGGACAGGGGAACACTGAAGCTTTCTTT; CDR3aa: CASSIGGQGNTEAFF
abundance: .; len: 12; j_gene: TRBJ1-1; v_gene: TRBV9; d_gene: TRBD1; CDR3nt: TGTGCCAGCAGCGCCACCAGGGGGGAAGCTTTCTTT; CDR3aa: CASSATRGEAFF
abundance: .; len: 16; j_gene: TRBJ2-7; v_gene: TRBV7-9; d_gene: TRBD1; CDR3nt: TGTGCCAGCAGCGATTTCCGGGACAGGGTTTTGTGGGAGCAGTACTTC; CDR3aa: CASSDFRDRVLWEQYF
abundance: .; len: 15; j_gene: TRBJ1-1; v_gene: TRBV9; d_gene: .; CDR3nt: TGTGCCAGCAGCGTAAGAGCGGTGCATGCCACTGAAGCCTTCTTT; CDR3aa: CASSVRAVHATEAFF
abundance: .; len: 14; j_gene: TRBJ1-4; v_gene: TRBV6-1; d_gene: .; CDR3nt: TGTGCCAGCAACCGAATGGCCTCTAATGAAAAACTGTTTTTT; CDR3aa: CASNRMASNEKLFF
abundance: once; len: 11; j_gene: TRBJ1-1; v_gene: TRBV20-1; d_gene: .; CDR3nt: TGCAGTGCTCAGAAGAACACTGAAGCTTTCTTT; CDR3aa: CSAQKNTEAFF
abundance: .; len: 15; j_gene: TRBJ1-2; v_gene: TRBV7-2; d_gene: TRBD1; CDR3nt: TGTGCCAGCAGCCCAGGGGGCACGGAATCTTATGGCTACACCTTC; CDR3aa: CASSPGGTESYGYTF
abundance: .; len: 14; j_gene: TRBJ2-3; v_gene: TRBV5-5; d_gene: .; CDR3nt: TGTGCCAGCAGCTTTCCCCAGGGGAGAGATACGCAGTATTTT; CDR3aa: CASSFPQGRDTQYF
abundance: .; len: 15; j_gene: TRBJ2-1; v_gene: TRBV23-1; d_gene: .; CDR3nt: TGCGCCAGCACCCCCCGCATTGGACACTACAATGAGCAGTTCTTC; CDR3aa: CASTPRIGHYNEQFF
abundance: .; len: 18; j_gene: TRBJ1-2; v_gene: TRBV10-3; d_gene: .; CDR3nt: TGTGCCATCAGTGAGTTTTATATATTCGGGAGGGTATCGAATGGCTACACCTTC; CDR3aa: CAISEFYIFGRVSNGYTF
abundance: .; len: 14; j_gene: TRBJ2-3; v_gene: TRBV27; d_gene: .; CDR3nt: TGTGCCAGCAGTTTAGGGGAGGTTACAGATACGCAGTATTTT; CDR3aa: CASSLGEVTDTQYF
abundance: .; len: 11; j_gene: TRBJ1-1; v_gene: TRBV29-1; d_gene: .; CDR3nt: TGCAGCGCCCAAGACGGGGGAGAAGCTTTCTTT; CDR3aa: CSAQDGGEAFF
abundance: .; len: 13; j_gene: TRBJ2-5; v_gene: TRBV9; d_gene: .; CDR3nt: TGTGCCAGCAGCACAACTGGAGGAGAGACCCAGTACTTC; CDR3aa: CASSTTGGETQYF
abundance: .; len: 16; j_gene: TRBJ1-3; v_gene: TRBV5-6; d_gene: TRBD1; CDR3nt: TGTGCCAGCAGCTTGGACGCAGGGGGCTCTGGAAACACCGTATATTTT; CDR3aa: CASSLDAGGSGNTVYF
abundance: .; len: 15; j_gene: TRBJ1-2; v_gene: TRBV4-1; d_gene: .; CDR3nt: TGCGCCAGCAGCCAGTCCCCGGGACTCAGCTATGGCTACACCTTC; CDR3aa: CASSQSPGLSYGYTF